This T cell receptor beta chain derives from a study of blood T cells in healthy people across ages. Points from the study as a whole: There was a strong correlation between TCR beta diversity and naive T cell percentage. The authors considered diversity estimates from one million T cells to be underestimates.

On this clonotype: What it binds is unknown.

Extraction yielded at least 6 micrograms of total RNA per sample. With 4 bases removed from V and 0 bases from J, the gap between germline ends came to 9 bases. The germline V gene encodes CDR1 ENHRY and CDR2 SYGVKD. The CDR3 spans 14 residues. Together with a sample-barcoded 5' primer, a J-beta primer mix was included in a second PCR lasting roughly 6 to 12 cycles. Each CDR3 protein gets one entry after TCRdb re-called the 5' RACE reads with MiXCR. The sample contains 1.6 million or so distinct CDR3 sequences, 30% to 35% of which appear only once. The receptor's source is a woman in her 30s in good health. The sample was blood. The V gene is TRBV10-3, the J gene TRBJ1-1, with no clear D. The CDR3 DNA reads as TGTGCCATCAGTGGTGGAGGGTTGAACACTGAAGCTTTCTTT. Amino acids: CAISGGGLNTEAFF.